These 4 T cell receptor beta chains came from one sample sequenced in a study of blood T cell repertoires in COVID-19. This table comes from immunoSEQ multiplex PCR, and its TCRdb copy is limited to in-frame clones, with some not included. This table has about 190,000 clones, about 82% appearing once. Sequencing input: peripheral blood. Receptor source: a woman in her thirties with acute or convalescent COVID-19.

The gene calls are TRBV5-6 and TRBJ2-7, with TRBD2 matching over 11 bases. The CDR3 is 15 residues long. Unmatched junction bases numbered 7, after V lost 5 bases and J lost 3 bases. Germline assignment: CDR1 SGHDT and CDR2 YYEEEE. CDR3 sequence reads: CASSSTGTSGYEQYF. CDR3 bases: TGTGCCAGCAGTTCAACCGGGACTAGCGGCTACGAGCAGTACTTC.

The genes are TRBV30 and TRBJ2-5, with TRBD2 identical over 7 bases. Trimming removed 2 bases from V and 4 bases from J; junction bases left unmatched: 10. This CDR3 has 15 amino acids. Per germline, CDR1 GTSNPN and CDR2 SVGIG (reference sequence). CDR3 in DNA: TGTGCCTGGAGTCTTAGAACGGGAGGAGGAGAGACCCAGTACTTC. It yields the protein CAWSLRTGGGETQYF.

Only a few counts were recorded for this clone. The chain is built from TRBV6-6 and TRBJ2-7; D is uncertain. The CDR3 totals 12 residues. CDR1 MNHNY and CDR2 SVGAGI come from the germline V gene (reference sequence). The V gene lost 8 bases and the J gene lost 4 bases, with 12 bases spanning the gap. The CDR3 is CASESSAYEQYF. The CDR3, as DNA: TGTGCCAGCGAGTCTAGTGCTTACGAGCAGTACTTC.

This chain connects TRBV28 to TRBJ2-3; the D gene is possibly TRBD2 (7 bases). V gave up 2 bases and J gave up 4 bases, with 10 bases separating them. The CDR3 spans 14 residues. Per the germline V gene, CDR1 is MDHEN and CDR2 is SYDVKM. CDR3 in amino acids: CASSLGGAPDTQYF. In DNA form, the CDR3 reads TGTGCCAGCAGTTTAGGGGGGGCTCCAGATACGCAGTATTTT.